The 32 T cell receptor beta chains presented below share a single source sample, sequenced in a study of shared clonotypes between healthy human individuals. CD45RO-negative cells were positively selected for CCR7, leaving out terminally differentiated effector memory CD45RA+ cells. This table comes from immunoSEQ multiplex PCR, and its TCRdb copy is limited to in-frame clones, with some not included. The table includes some 2.1 million clones, 85% to 95% detected once. Sequencing used naive CD8+ T cells sorted from blood. The receptors originated from a man in his late teens or twenties in good health.

This clone was observed a few times. The genes are TRBV29-1 and TRBJ2-1, with no clear D. The CDR3 runs 13 residues. Germline V gene sequence: CDR1 SQVTM, CDR2 ANQGSEA. V lost 7 bases and J lost 9, with 19 bases in between. In nucleotides, the CDR3 is TGCAGCGCTGACCATAAACTACCCACTGAGCAGTTCTTC. This encodes CSADHKLPTEQFF.

This chain joins TRBV6-1 and TRBJ1-3; no firm D call. Trimming shortened V by 3 bases and J by 0 bases, and 12 bases separated the two germline ends. This CDR3 is built from 16 residues. Germline CDR1 MNHNS, CDR2 SASEGT. The CDR3 is CASSDRFGDSGNTIYF. As DNA, the CDR3 is TGTGCCAGCAGTGATCGATTTGGGGACTCTGGAAACACCATATATTTT.

The V gene is TRBV5-6, the J gene TRBJ2-5; possible D gene TRBD1, 5 bases. Germline V gene sequence: CDR1 SGHDT, CDR2 YYEEEE. CDR3 length: 15 amino acids. V dropped 7 bases and J dropped 0 bases, with 16 bases sitting between them. The CDR3, as DNA: TGTGCCAGCGCGTGGGGCAATACCTACCAAGAGACCCAGTACTTC. This gives the protein CASAWGNTYQETQYF.

In DNA form, the CDR3 reads TGTGCCAGCAGCCCCACAGATTCCTACGAGCAGTACTTC. Translated: CASSPTDSYEQYF. The chain carries TRBV9 and TRBJ2-7; D is uncertain. Germline V CDR1 and CDR2: SGDLS, YYNGEE. V lost 4 bases and J 1 base, leaving 9 bases between the germline ends. The CDR3 length is 13 residues.

This chain links TRBV16 with TRBJ1-1, with D possibly matching TRBD1 (5 bases). CDR1 is KGHSY, CDR2 FQNENV, per germline. This CDR3 is 16 amino acids long. Trimming took 2 bases from V and 5 from J, leaving 18 bases between them. The CDR3: CASSQRAEGMRTEAFF. Here the CDR3 DNA reads TGTGCCAGCAGCCAACGGGCGGAGGGGATGAGGACTGAAGCTTTCTTT.

The rearrangement links TRBV30 to TRBJ1-6; 8 nucleotides agree with TRBD1. V gave up 0 bases and J gave up 7 bases; unmatched junction bases: 5. Germline lookup yields CDR1 GTSNPN and CDR2 SVGIG (reference sequence). The CDR3 loop spans 15 amino acids. The CDR3 bases are TGTGCCTGGAGTGTGACAGGGGTCGGCAATTCACCCCTCCACTTT. It yields the protein CAWSVTGVGNSPLHF.

V usage is TRBV5-6 and J usage is TRBJ2-7; TRBD1 matches at 9 bases. The CDR3 length is 16 residues. From germline, CDR1 is SGHDT and CDR2 YYEEEE. V was clipped by 1 base and J by 4 bases; unmatched bases: 9. CDR3: CASSLIRTGDHYEQYF. CDR3 nucleotides: TGTGCCAGCAGCTTGATCAGGACAGGGGACCATTACGAGCAGTACTTC.

The rearrangement uses TRBV4-1 and TRBJ1-4; no firm D call. Trimming stripped 11 bases from V and 5 bases from J, with 12 bases between. The germline CDR1 and CDR2 sequences are MGHRA and YSYEKL. The CDR3 has 12 residues. Here the CDR3 reads CAAGGGNEKLFF. CDR3 DNA: TGCGCCGCGGGAGGAGGAAATGAAAAACTGTTTTTT.

The chain recombines TRBV2 with TRBJ1-1; D unclear. Germline V CDR1 and CDR2: SNHLY, FYNNEI. V lost 4 bases, J lost 4 bases, and 4 bases lay in between. The CDR3 totals 11 residues. CDR3 in DNA: TGTGCCAGCAGTGTCACCACTGAAGCTTTCTTT. Amino acid sequence: CASSVTTEAFF.

The rearrangement links TRBV10-3 to TRBJ2-3; no clear D. This CDR3 is 13 amino acids long. Deletions cut 8 bases from V and 2 bases from J, with 11 bases between. The germline CDR1 and CDR2 sequences are ENHRY and SYGVKD. The CDR3 sequence is CAIPGPFTDTQYF. The CDR3 DNA follows: TGTGCCATCCCCGGGCCGTTCACAGATACGCAGTATTTT.

In this sample, this clone turned up once. The chain recombines TRBV27 with TRBJ2-7; D unclear. Per germline, CDR1 MNHEY and CDR2 SMNVEV (reference sequence). The CDR3 runs 15 residues. The V end was cut by 0 bases, the J end by 0 bases, with 9 bases between. The CDR3 bases are TGTGCCAGCAGTTTATCGTACGGCGGCTCCTACGAGCAGTACTTC. It encodes CASSLSYGGSYEQYF.

The chain employs TRBV2 and TRBJ1-1; no clear D. The CDR3 is 14 residues long. CDR1 and CDR2 (germline): SNHLY, FYNNEI. The V and J ends lost 11 bases and 0 bases respectively, with 16 bases between them. CDR3: CAGRNLGMNTEAFF. The CDR3, as DNA: TGTGCCGGGAGGAATCTGGGGATGAACACTGAAGCTTTCTTT.

The CDR3 bases are TGTGCCAGCAGCCAGGGACAGGGGGCTTCTGGAAACACCATATATTTT. Translation gives CASSQGQGASGNTIYF. The rearrangement links TRBV6-6 to TRBJ1-3, with 12 positions matching TRBD1. The germline V gene has CDR1 MNHNY and CDR2 SVGAGI (reference sequence). The ends lost 6 bases at V and 1 base at J; junction bases unmatched: 4. This CDR3 is 16 amino acids long.

Points on this clone: This specimen includes other DNA sequences encoding the same CDR3. The V and J genes are TRBV27 and TRBJ2-7; D is possibly TRBD1 (6 bases). Per germline, CDR1 MNHEY and CDR2 SMNVEV (reference sequence). Trimming removed 2 bases from V and 4 bases from J, with 9 bases in between. This CDR3 has 13 amino acids. The CDR3 DNA follows: TGTGCCAGCAGTTTAAAGGACAGTTACGAGCAGTACTTC. Translation: CASSLKDSYEQYF.

V and J are TRBV7-9 and TRBJ1-5, with D hard to call. V lost 5 bases and J 8 bases, leaving 10 bases between the germline ends. The germline V gene has CDR1 SEHNR and CDR2 FQNEAQ (reference sequence). CDR3 length equals 12 residues. The CDR3: CASSHLEEPQHF. For the CDR3, the DNA is TGTGCCAGCAGCCACTTGGAGGAGCCCCAGCATTTT.

This chain connects TRBV27 to TRBJ2-5, with 7 bases fitting TRBD1. The J segment lost 7 bases and the V segment lost 5 bases, leaving 7 bases of the junction unmatched. CDR3 length equals 13 residues. Looked up from germline, CDR1 is MNHEY and CDR2 is SMNVEV (reference sequence). CDR3 sequence: CASSNRGGWTQYF. The DNA of the CDR3 is TGTGCCAGCAGTAACAGGGGCGGCTGGACCCAGTACTTC.

The CDR3 spells CAISGTSGRSSYEQYF. The CDR3 DNA sequence: TGTGCCATCAGTGGGACTAGCGGGAGGAGCTCCTACGAGCAGTACTTC. V usage is TRBV10-3 and J usage is TRBJ2-7; TRBD2 matches 14 bases. Germline CDR1 reads ENHRY; CDR2 reads SYGVKD. The CDR3 totals 16 residues. With 4 bases clipped from V and 0 bases from J, the junction kept 2 bases outside the gene matches.

The gene calls are TRBV13 and TRBJ2-7; no firm D call. The V gene lost 1 base and the J gene lost 2 bases, with 9 bases spanning the gap. The CDR3 is 14 amino acids. The germline V gene encodes CDR1 PRHDT and CDR2 FYEKMQ (reference sequence). This CDR3 reads CASSLAVRTYEQYF. Written as DNA, the CDR3 is TGTGCCAGCAGCTTAGCCGTCAGAACCTACGAGCAGTACTTC.

The genes are TRBV7-9 and TRBJ1-2; possible D gene TRBD1, 6 bases. This CDR3 comprises 16 residues. V was trimmed by 0 bases and J by 3 bases, leaving 14 bases between them. In germline, CDR1 is SEHNR, CDR2 FQNEAQ (reference sequence). The CDR3 DNA sequence: TGTGCCAGCAGCTTAGCCCCCGACAGGTCGGACTATGGCTACACCTTC. Encoded protein: CASSLAPDRSDYGYTF.

The CDR3: CASSPSVGVQETQYF. Here the CDR3 DNA reads TGTGCCAGCAGCCCCTCGGTAGGGGTCCAAGAGACCCAGTACTTC. The chain uses TRBV7-9 and TRBJ2-5; a weak D match, TRBD1 (5 bases). Looked up from germline, CDR1 is SEHNR and CDR2 is FQNEAQ (reference sequence). The CDR3 has 15 residues. V was pared by 5 bases and J by 1 base, with 14 bases between.

V and J are TRBV9 and TRBJ1-1, with 7 nucleotides matching TRBD1. The CDR3 extends over 15 amino acids. CDR1 and CDR2 from the germline V gene are SGDLS and YYNGEE. After removal of 0 bases from V and 4 bases from J, the junction contained 6 bases not matched to a gene. The CDR3 nucleotides read TGTGCCAGCAGCGTAGGGGACAGTCTATTCACTGAAGCTTTCTTT. Translation: CASSVGDSLFTEAFF.

The J gene is TRBJ2-7, the V gene TRBV6-5; D is perhaps TRBD1 (7 bases). This CDR3 spans 13 amino acids. V lost 7 bases and J 3 bases, leaving 13 bases between the germline ends. Germline CDR1 MNHEY, CDR2 SVGAGI. The DNA for the CDR3 is TGTGCCAGCACCCAGGGGGACTTCTACGAGCAGTACTTC. Its translation is CASTQGDFYEQYF.

V gene TRBV30 combines with J gene TRBJ1-4; 7 bases are shared with TRBD1. The CDR3 is 12 amino acids. The trim removed 4 bases at V and 8 bases at J, leaving 4 bases unmatched. The V gene's germline CDR1 is GTSNPN and CDR2 SVGIG (reference sequence). The DNA of the CDR3 is TGTGCCTGGAACAGGGGTTCAGAAAAACTGTTTTTT. This gives the protein CAWNRGSEKLFF.

The CDR3 is CASSPHSGELFF. CDR3 DNA sequence: TGTGCCAGCAGCCCCCACTCCGGGGAGCTGTTTTTT. The chain has TRBV9 and TRBJ2-2; D is unclear. CDR1 is SGDLS and CDR2 is YYNGEE in the germline V gene. The germline V and J ends were trimmed by 4 bases and 6 bases, with 7 bases remaining between them. The CDR3 spans 12 residues.

The V call is TRBV5-4, the J call TRBJ2-7; weak D call: TRBD1 (5 bases). Germline CDR1 is SGHNT and CDR2 is YYREEE (reference sequence). Trimming cost V 4 bases and J 7 bases, with 18 bases left between them. The CDR3 is 14 residues long. This CDR3 reads CASSQMGPSGEQYF. The CDR3 DNA follows: TGTGCCAGCAGCCAAATGGGGCCATCTGGAGAGCAGTACTTC.

This CDR3 is CASSPEMLYGREQFF. CDR3 bases: TGTGCCAGCAGCCCGGAAATGCTTTATGGGAGGGAGCAGTTCTTC. This sequence joins TRBV6-5 and TRBJ2-1; possibly TRBD2 for D (6 bases). CDR1 and CDR2 (germline): MNHEY, SVGAGI. The CDR3 has 15 amino acids. Trimming stripped 6 bases from V and 10 bases from J, with 22 bases between.

The chain joins TRBV5-1 to TRBJ1-2, with 7 bases that match TRBD1. The CDR3 is 18 residues long. CDR1 and CDR2 from the germline V gene are SGHRS and YFSETQ. Trimming removed 0 bases from V and 5 bases from J; junction bases left unmatched: 16. CDR3 nucleotide sequence: TGCGCCAGCAGCTTGGCCGCCACAGGGGCCGCTGGTTCTTATGGCTACACCTTC. Translating it yields CASSLAATGAAGSYGYTF.

The chain recombines TRBV4-2 with TRBJ2-7; no firm D call. The germline V gene has CDR1 LGHNA and CDR2 YNFKEQ. Trimming shortened V by 0 bases and J by 0 bases, and 9 bases separated the two germline ends. The CDR3 is made up of 15 amino acids. The CDR3 sequence is CASSQDLHSSYEQYF. The CDR3 DNA is TGTGCCAGCAGCCAAGATCTGCACAGCTCCTACGAGCAGTACTTC.

Comments on this clone: Other nucleotide sequences from this sample produce the same CDR3. The chain couples TRBV5-4 to TRBJ2-3; D gene unclear. Trimming took off 2 bases at V and 0 bases at J, with 7 bases between the two ends. Germline V gives CDR1 SGHNT, CDR2 YYREEE (reference sequence). The CDR3 spans 14 residues. The CDR3 spells CASSLGGSTDTQYF. DNA for the CDR3: TGTGCCAGCAGCTTAGGTGGGAGCACAGATACGCAGTATTTT.

This chain uses TRBV4-3 with TRBJ2-7, with D perhaps TRBD1 (7 bases). The V end lost 0 bases, the J end lost 4 bases, and 16 bases lay between the germline ends. Germline V lookup: CDR1 LGHNA, CDR2 YSLEER. The CDR3 has 16 amino acids. The CDR3 spells CASSQDIQGGGYEQYF. The CDR3 DNA reads TGCGCCAGCAGCCAAGATATCCAGGGGGGAGGTTACGAGCAGTACTTC.

The rearrangement uses TRBV12-2 and TRBJ1-2. TRBV12-2 is reported as a pseudogene. The length of the CDR3 is 18 residues. CDR3 nucleotide sequence: TGTGCAAGTCGCCCACCCGGGACGGGGGGGGGCCTGGTCTATGGCTACACCTTC. This encodes CASRPPGTGGGLVYGYTF.

The sample holds one count of this clone. The J gene is TRBJ1-4, the V gene TRBV5-1; D is perhaps TRBD1 (5 bases). The CDR3 covers 20 residues. The V end was cut by 4 bases, the J end by 6 bases, with 31 bases between. Per the germline V gene, CDR1 is SGHRS and CDR2 is YFSETQ. In DNA, the CDR3 is TGCGCCAGCAGCCCAGAAGGTGGTGGTAGGGGCCTTCACACGGATGAAAAACTGTTTTTT. Amino acid sequence: CASSPEGGGRGLHTDEKLFF.